The source of this T cell receptor beta chain is a study of blood T cell repertoires in COVID-19. Looking at the study overall: The study drew acute and convalescent COVID-19 samples from the United States, Italy and Spain. In each case, the material was cDNA or gDNA derived from T cells, B-cell-depleted T cells, or PBMCs.

Germline V gene sequence: CDR1 SEHNR, CDR2 FQNEAQ (reference sequence). CDR3 size: 15 residues. The germline V and J ends were trimmed by 3 bases and 5 bases, with 16 bases remaining between them. In the source study's methods: Quantification of nucleated cells was approximated via reference gene primer amplification. The repertoire was sequenced with immunoSEQ multiplex PCR; TCRdb's copy has only in-frame clones and lacks some. V and J calls and clone size are as listed in that table; D and trimming were resolved from the DNA. The repertoire holds around 70,000 clones, with roughly 70% as singletons.

The TCR comes from a man aged 70 or older with acute or convalescent COVID-19. Sequencing was done on a sample of peripheral blood. This chain links TRBV7-9 with TRBJ1-1; TRBD1 is a possible D gene (6 bases). CDR3 bases: TGTGCCAGCAGCTTCAGCAGGGGAAGGAGGACTGAAGCTTTCTTT. It yields the protein CASSFSRGRRTEAFF.